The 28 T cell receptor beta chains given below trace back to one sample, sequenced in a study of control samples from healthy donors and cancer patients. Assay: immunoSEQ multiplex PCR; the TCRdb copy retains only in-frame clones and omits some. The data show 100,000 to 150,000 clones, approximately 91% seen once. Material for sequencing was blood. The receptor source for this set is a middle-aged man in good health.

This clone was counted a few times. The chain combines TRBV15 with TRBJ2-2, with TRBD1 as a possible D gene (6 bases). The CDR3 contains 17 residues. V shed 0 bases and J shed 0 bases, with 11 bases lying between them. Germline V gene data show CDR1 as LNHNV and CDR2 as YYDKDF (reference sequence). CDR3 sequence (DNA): TGTGCCACCAGCAGAGATCTTCCAGGGGCGAACACCGGGGAGCTGTTTTTT. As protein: CATSRDLPGANTGELFF. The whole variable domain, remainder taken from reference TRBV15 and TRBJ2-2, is DAMVIQNPRYQVTQFGKPVTLSCSQTLNHNVMYWYQQKSSQAPKLLFHYYDKDFNNEADTPDNFQSRRPNTSFCFLDIRSPGLGDTAMYLCATSRDLPGANTGELFFGEGSRLTVL.

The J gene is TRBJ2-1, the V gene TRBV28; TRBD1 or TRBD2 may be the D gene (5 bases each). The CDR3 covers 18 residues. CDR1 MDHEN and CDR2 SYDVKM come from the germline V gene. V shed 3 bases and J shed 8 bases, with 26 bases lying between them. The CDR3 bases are TGTGCCAGCAGTTTGGGACCCAAGTCAGCTTGGTCGGGGCATGAGCAGTTCTTC. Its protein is CASSLGPKSAWSGHEQFF. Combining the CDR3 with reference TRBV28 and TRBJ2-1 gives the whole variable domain DVKVTQSSRYLVKRTGEKVFLECVQDMDHENMFWYRQDPGLGLRLIYFSYDVKMKEKGDIPEGYSVSREKKERFSLILESASTNQTSMYLCASSLGPKSAWSGHEQFFGPGTRLTVL.

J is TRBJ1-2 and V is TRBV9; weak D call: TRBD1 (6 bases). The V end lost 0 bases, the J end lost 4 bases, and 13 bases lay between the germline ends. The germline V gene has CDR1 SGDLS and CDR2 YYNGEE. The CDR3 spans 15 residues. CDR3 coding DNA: TGTGCCAGCAGCGTAGCTGAGGGGGGCAGCTATGGCTACACCTTC. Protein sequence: CASSVAEGGSYGYTF.

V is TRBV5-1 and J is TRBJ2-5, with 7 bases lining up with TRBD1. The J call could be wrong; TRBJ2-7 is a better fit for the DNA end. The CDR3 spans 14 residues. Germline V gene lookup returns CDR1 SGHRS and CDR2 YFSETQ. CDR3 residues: CASSPGTVAYEQYF. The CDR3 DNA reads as TGCGCCAGCAGCCCAGGGACAGTAGCCTACGAGCAGTACTTC.

The CDR3 coding sequence is TGTGCCAGCAGCCAAGATTGGGGGGAGACCCAGTACTTC. Amino acids: CASSQDWGETQYF. V gene TRBV3-1 (or the pseudogene TRBV3-2) combines with J gene TRBJ2-5; tentatively, D is TRBD1 or TRBD2 (5 bases each). Germline V gene sequence: CDR1 LGHDT, CDR2 YNNKEL (reference sequence). The CDR3 consists of 13 residues. V lost 0 bases and J lost 5, with 7 bases in between.

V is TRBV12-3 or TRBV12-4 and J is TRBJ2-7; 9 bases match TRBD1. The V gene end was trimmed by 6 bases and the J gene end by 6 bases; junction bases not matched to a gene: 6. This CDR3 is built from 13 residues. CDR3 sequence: CASSLLQGAEQYF. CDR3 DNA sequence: TGTGCCAGCAGCCTCCTACAGGGGGCCGAGCAGTACTTC.

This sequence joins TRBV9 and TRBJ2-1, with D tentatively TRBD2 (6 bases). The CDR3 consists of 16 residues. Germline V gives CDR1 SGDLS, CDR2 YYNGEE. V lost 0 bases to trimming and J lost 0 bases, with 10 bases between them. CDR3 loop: CASSVEAGLSYNEQFF. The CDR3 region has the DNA TGTGCCAGCAGCGTAGAGGCGGGGCTCTCCTACAATGAGCAGTTCTTC.

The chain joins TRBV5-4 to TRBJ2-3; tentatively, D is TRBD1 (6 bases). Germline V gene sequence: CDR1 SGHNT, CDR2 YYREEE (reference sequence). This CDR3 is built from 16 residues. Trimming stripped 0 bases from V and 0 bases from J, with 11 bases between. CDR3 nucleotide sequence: TGTGCCAGCAGCTTGGTGGGGGCCGTTAGCACAGATACGCAGTATTTT. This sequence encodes CASSLVGAVSTDTQYF.

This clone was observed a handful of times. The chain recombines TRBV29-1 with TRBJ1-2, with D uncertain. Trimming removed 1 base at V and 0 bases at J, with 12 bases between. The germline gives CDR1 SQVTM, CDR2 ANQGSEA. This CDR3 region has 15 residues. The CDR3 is CSVEGSGGANYGYTF. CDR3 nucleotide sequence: TGCAGCGTTGAAGGGAGTGGAGGAGCTAACTATGGCTACACCTTC.

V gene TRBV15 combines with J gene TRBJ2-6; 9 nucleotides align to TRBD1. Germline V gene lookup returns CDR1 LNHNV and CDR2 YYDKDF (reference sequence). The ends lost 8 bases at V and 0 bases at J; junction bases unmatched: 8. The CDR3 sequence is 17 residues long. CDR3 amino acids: CATSIGTGLSGANVLTF. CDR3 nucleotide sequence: TGTGCCACCTCGATCGGGACAGGGCTCTCTGGGGCCAACGTCCTGACTTTC.

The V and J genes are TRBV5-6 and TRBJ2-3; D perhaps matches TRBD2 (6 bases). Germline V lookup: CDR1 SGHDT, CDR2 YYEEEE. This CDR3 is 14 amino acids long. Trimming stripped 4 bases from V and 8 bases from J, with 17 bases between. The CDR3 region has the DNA TGTGCCAGCAGCCAGGCTTCGGGGACTGGTACGCAGTATTTT. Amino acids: CASSQASGTGTQYF.

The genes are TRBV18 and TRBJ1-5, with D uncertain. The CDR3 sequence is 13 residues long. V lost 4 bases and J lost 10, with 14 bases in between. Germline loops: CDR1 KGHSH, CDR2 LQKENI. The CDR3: CASSLDRNDPQHF. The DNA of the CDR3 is TGTGCCAGCTCACTTGACCGTAATGATCCCCAGCATTTT.

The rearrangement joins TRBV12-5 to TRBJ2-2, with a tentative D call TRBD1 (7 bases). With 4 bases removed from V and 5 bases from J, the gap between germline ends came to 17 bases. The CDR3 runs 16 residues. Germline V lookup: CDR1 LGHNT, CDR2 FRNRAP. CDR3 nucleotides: TGTGCTAGTGGTTCACGGGGGACAGTTCGTACCGGGGAGCTGTTTTTT. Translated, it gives CASGSRGTVRTGELFF.

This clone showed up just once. CDR3 loop: CSASWGQRETQYF. The DNA for the CDR3 is TGCAGTGCTAGTTGGGGGCAGCGAGAGACCCAGTACTTC. The gene calls are TRBV20-1 and TRBJ2-5, with a tentative D call TRBD1 (6 bases). The CDR3 is made up of 13 amino acids. CDR1 and CDR2 (germline): DFQATT, SNEGSKA (reference sequence). The ends were cut back, 3 bases at V and 4 bases at J, with 12 bases in the middle.

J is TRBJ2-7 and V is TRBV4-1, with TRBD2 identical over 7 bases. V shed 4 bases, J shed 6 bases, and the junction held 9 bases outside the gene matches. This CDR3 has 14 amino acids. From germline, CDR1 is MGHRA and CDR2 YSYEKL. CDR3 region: CASSLSWASGEQYF. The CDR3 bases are TGCGCCAGCAGCCTATCCTGGGCTAGCGGCGAGCAGTACTTC.

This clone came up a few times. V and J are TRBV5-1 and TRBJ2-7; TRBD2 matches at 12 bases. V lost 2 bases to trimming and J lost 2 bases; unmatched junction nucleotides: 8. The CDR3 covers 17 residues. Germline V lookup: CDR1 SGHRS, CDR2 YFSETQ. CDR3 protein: CASSFLAGGPGAYEQYF. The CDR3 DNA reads TGCGCCAGCAGCTTTCTAGCGGGGGGGCCGGGGGCCTACGAGCAGTACTTC.

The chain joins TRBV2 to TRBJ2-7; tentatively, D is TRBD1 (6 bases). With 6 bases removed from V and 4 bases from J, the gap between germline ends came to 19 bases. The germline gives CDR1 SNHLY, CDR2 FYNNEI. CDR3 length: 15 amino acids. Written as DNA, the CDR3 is TGTGCCAGCAGAGTAAGGGACATCGGACCATACGAGCAGTACTTC. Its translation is CASRVRDIGPYEQYF.

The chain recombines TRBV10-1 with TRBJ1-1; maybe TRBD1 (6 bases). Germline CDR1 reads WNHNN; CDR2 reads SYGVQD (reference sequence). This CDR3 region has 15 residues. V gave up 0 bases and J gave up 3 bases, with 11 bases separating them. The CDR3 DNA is TGCGCCAGCAGTGAGTCGGTGGGGGGCTACACTGAAGCTTTCTTT. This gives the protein CASSESVGGYTEAFF.

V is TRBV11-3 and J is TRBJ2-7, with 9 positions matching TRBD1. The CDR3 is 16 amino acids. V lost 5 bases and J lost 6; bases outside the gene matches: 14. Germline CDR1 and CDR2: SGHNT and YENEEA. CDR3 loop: CASSIPDRGGGGEQYF. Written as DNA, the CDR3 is TGTGCCAGCAGCATCCCGGACAGGGGTGGTGGAGGCGAGCAGTACTTC.

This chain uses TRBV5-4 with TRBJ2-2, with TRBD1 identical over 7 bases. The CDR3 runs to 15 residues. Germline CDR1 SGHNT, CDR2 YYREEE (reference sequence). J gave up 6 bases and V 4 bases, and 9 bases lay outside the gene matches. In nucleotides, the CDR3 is TGTGCCAGCAGCACCAAAACAGGGGCCCCCGGGGAGCTGTTTTTT. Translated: CASSTKTGAPGELFF.

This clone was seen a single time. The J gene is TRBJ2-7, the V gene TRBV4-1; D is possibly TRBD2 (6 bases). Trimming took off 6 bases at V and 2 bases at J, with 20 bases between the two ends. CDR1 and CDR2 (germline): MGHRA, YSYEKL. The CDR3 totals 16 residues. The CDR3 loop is CASSRDSGAVAYEQYF. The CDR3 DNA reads TGCGCCAGCAGTCGGGACTCGGGCGCCGTGGCCTACGAGCAGTACTTC.

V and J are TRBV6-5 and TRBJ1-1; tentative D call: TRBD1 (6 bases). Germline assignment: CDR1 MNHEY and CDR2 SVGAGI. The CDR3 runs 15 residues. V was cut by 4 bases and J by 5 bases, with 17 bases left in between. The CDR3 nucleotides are TGTGCCAGCAGTTTAGAGCCGGGGGCCGGTACTGAAGCTTTCTTT. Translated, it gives CASSLEPGAGTEAFF.

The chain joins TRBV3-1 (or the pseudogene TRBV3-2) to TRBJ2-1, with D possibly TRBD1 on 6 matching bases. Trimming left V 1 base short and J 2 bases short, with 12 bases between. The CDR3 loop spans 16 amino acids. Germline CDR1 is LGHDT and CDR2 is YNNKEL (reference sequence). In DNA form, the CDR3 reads TGTGCCAGCAGCCAAGGTTGGGCAGGGGCCTACAATGAGCAGTTCTTC. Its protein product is CASSQGWAGAYNEQFF.

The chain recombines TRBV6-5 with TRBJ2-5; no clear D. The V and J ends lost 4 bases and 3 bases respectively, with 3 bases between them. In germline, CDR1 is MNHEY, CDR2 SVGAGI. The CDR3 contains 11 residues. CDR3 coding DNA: TGTGCCAGCAGTTTGGAAGAGACCCAGTACTTC. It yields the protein CASSLEETQYF.

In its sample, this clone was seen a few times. CDR3 nucleotide sequence: TGTGCCAGCAGCCCGGACAGGGGATTTCGGGAGCTGTTTTTT. Its translation: CASSPDRGFRELFF. The rearrangement uses TRBV5-5 and TRBJ2-2; 9 nucleotides match TRBD1. The CDR3 sequence is 14 residues long. The V segment lost 4 bases and the J segment 9 bases; nucleotides outside the gene matches: 7. Germline V gives CDR1 SGHKS, CDR2 YYEKEE (reference sequence).

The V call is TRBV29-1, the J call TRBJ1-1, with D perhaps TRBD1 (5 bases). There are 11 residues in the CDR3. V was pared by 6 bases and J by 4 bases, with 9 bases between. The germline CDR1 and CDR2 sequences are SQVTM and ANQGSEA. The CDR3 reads CSVPGFTEAFF. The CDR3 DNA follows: TGCAGCGTACCAGGGTTCACTGAAGCTTTCTTT.

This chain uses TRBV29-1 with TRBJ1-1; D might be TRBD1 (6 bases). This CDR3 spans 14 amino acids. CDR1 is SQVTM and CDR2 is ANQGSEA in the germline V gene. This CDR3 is CSTNRVPSGTEAFF. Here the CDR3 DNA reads TGCAGTACGAACAGGGTCCCATCGGGCACTGAAGCTTTCTTT.

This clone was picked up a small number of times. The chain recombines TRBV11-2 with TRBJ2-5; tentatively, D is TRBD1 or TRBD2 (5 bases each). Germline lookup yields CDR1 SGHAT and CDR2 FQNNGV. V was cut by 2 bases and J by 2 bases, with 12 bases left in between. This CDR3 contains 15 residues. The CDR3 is CASSLPFGTQETQYF. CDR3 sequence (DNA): TGTGCCAGCAGCTTACCATTCGGGACGCAAGAGACCCAGTACTTC.